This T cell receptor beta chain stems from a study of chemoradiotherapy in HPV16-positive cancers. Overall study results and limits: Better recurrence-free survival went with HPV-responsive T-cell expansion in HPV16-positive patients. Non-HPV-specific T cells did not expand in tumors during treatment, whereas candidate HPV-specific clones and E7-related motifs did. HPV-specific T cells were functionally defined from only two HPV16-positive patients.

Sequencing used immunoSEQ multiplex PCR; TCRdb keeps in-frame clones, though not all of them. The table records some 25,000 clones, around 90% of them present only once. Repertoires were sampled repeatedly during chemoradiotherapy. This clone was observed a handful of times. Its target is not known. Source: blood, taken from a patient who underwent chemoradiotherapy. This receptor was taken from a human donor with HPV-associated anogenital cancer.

DNA of the CDR3: TGTGCCAGCAGTTTATTCCCTCCGCCAGATACGCAGTATTTT. Residues: CASSLFPPPDTQYF. The chain joins TRBV27 to TRBJ2-3; D is uncertain. The CDR3 is 14 amino acids. V gave up 1 base and J gave up 4 bases, with 9 bases separating them. Germline V lookup: CDR1 MNHEY, CDR2 SMNVEV (reference sequence).